This is a list of T cell receptor beta chains from one sample in a study of T cells in Graves' hyperthyroidism and ophthalmopathy. TCRdb re-analysed the multiplex PCR reads in MiXCR, keeping a single row per CDR3 protein. The data hold more than 300,000 distinct CDR3 sequences, with about 15% observed a single time. Sequenced material: blood. These receptors originate from a woman between 55 and 75 years old with Graves' hyperthyroidism. Each CDR3 is given with its conserved first and last residue. The order of the fields is V gene, CDR3 protein.

V: TRBV7-2
CDR3: CASSLGRVSGTGELFF

V: TRBV9
CDR3: CASSVGVYHSTDTQYF

V: TRBV19
CDR3: CASSRSRLAGQETQYF

V: TRBV19
CDR3: CASGTSSPDTQYF

V: TRBV6-1
CDR3: CASSEFSGRASGELFF

V: TRBV7-9
CDR3: CASSWDSGGEQYF

V: TRBV5-1
CDR3: CASSPTGTGYQPQHF

V: TRBV7-9
CDR3: CASSPAGGEGYNEQFF

V: TRBV5-4
CDR3: CASSQKGVGYTF

V: TRBV5-1
CDR3: CASRSEGEQYF

V: TRBV11-1
CDR3: CASSLTGENQPQHF

V: TRBV7-9
CDR3: CASSAMGLAGIWDSYNEQFF

V: TRBV18
CDR3: CASSPFELAGGTDTQYF

V: TRBV11-1
CDR3: CASSPSDDYEQYF

V: TRBV6-1
CDR3: CASSGLTGAGNQPQHF

V: TRBV6-1
CDR3: CASRAQGTSGETQYF

V: TRBV6-2/TRBV6-3
CDR3: CASRPRRGGTDTQYF

V: TRBV27
CDR3: CASSRGQYGVEQYF

V: TRBV11-2
CDR3: CASSFGQNANTGELFF

V: TRBV11-2
CDR3: CASSLRGPTGNTIYF

V: TRBV6-1
CDR3: CASSPTGTIYF

V: TRBV28
CDR3: CASSRRDRTAGTQYF

V: TRBV6-1
CDR3: CASSYAGGGRGYEQYF

V: TRBV2
CDR3: CASSLGQGGKNGYTF

V: TRBV5-1
CDR3: CASSARSEAEAFF

V: TRBV3-1
CDR3: CASSQDPTAVGDQPQHF

V: TRBV19
CDR3: CASSIGTSKETQYF

V: TRBV7-9
CDR3: CASSSVRGRGNIQYF

V: TRBV6-1
CDR3: CASGPYSYEQYF

V: TRBV7-9
CDR3: CASSAPTNTKAFF

V: TRBV27
CDR3: CASGLPGAAYGYTF

V: TRBV19
CDR3: CASRTGTGLREQYF

V: TRBV12-3/TRBV12-4
CDR3: CASSGTDDYGYTF

V: TRBV11-3
CDR3: CASSSSVGNSPLHF

V: TRBV7-9
CDR3: CASSSVRQGTGAYEQYF

V: TRBV7-2
CDR3: CASSLGAGAYWNTEAFF